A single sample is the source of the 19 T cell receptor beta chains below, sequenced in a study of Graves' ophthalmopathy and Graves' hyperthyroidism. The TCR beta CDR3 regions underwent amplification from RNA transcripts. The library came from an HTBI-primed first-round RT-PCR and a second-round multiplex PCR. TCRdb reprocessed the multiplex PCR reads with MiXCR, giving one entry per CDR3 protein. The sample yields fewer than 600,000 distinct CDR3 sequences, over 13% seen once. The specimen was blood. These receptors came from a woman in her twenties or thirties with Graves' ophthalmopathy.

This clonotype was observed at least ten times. CDR3 nucleotides: TGTGCCATCAGTGAGCTTCTAGACGCGATCTATGGCTACACCTTC. Its translation is CAISELLDAIYGYTF. The rearrangement uses TRBV10-3 and TRBJ1-2, with D hard to call. Germline V gene lookup returns CDR1 ENHRY and CDR2 SYGVKD. This CDR3 is 15 amino acids long. Trimming removed 2 bases from V and 4 bases from J, with 14 bases in between.

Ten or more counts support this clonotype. This CDR3 is CASRPLFDGYTF. The CDR3 coding sequence is TGTGCCAGCAGACCACTTTTTGATGGCTACACCTTC. The chain combines TRBV6-1 with TRBJ1-2; no clear D. V shed 6 bases and J shed 6 bases, with 11 bases lying between them. The CDR3 is 12 amino acids. Germline CDR1 MNHNS, CDR2 SASEGT.

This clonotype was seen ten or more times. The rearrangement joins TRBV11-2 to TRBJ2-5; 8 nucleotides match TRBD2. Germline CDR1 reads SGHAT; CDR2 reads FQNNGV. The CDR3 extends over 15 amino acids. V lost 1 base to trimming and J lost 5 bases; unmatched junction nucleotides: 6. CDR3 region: CASSLGSGAYETQYF. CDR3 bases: TGTGCCAGCAGCTTAGGTAGCGGGGCATATGAGACCCAGTACTTC.

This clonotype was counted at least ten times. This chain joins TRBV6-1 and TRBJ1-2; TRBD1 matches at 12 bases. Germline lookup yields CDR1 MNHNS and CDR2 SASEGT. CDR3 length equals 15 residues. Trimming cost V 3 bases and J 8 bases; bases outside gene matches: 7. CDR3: CASSEPGTGGAGYTF. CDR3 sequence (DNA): TGTGCCAGCAGTGAGCCCGGGACAGGGGGCGCAGGCTACACCTTC.

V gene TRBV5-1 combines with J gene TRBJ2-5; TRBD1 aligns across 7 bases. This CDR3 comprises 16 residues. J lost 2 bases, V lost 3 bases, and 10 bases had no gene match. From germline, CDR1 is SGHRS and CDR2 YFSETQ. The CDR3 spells CASSSVLTGDQETQYF. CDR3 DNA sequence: TGCGCCAGCAGCTCCGTACTTACAGGGGATCAAGAGACCCAGTACTTC.

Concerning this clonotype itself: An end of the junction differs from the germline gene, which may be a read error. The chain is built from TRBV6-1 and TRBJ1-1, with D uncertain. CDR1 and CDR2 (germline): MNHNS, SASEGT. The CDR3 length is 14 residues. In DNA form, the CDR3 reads TGTGCCAGCAGTGACCCCGACGGCGGAACTGAGGCTTTCTTT. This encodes CASSDPDGGTEAFF.

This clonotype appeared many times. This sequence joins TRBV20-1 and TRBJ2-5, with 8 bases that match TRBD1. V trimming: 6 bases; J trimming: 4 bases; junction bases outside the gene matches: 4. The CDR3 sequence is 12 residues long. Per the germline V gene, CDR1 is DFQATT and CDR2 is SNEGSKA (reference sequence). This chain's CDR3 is CSAQDRAETQYF. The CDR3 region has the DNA TGCAGTGCGCAGGACAGGGCAGAGACCCAGTACTTC.

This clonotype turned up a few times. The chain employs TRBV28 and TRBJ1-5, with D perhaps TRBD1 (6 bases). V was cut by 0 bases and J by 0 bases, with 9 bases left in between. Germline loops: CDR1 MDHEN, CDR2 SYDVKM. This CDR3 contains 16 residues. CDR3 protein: CASSLWGGASNQPQHF. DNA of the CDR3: TGTGCCAGCAGTTTATGGGGGGGGGCTAGCAATCAGCCCCAGCATTTT. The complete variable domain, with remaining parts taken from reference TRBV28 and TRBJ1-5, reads DVKVTQSSRYLVKRTGEKVFLECVQDMDHENMFWYRQDPGLGLRLIYFSYDVKMKEKGDIPEGYSVSREKKERFSLILESASTNQTSMYLCASSLWGGASNQPQHFGDGTRLSIL.

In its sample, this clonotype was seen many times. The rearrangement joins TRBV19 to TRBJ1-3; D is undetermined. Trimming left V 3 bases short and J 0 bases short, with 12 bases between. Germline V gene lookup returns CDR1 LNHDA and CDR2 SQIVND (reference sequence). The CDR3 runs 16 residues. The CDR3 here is CASSMGVTASGNTIYF. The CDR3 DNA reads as TGTGCCAGTAGTATGGGTGTCACCGCCTCTGGAAACACCATATATTTT. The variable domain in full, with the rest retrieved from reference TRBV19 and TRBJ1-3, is DGGITQSPKYLFRKEGQNVTLSCEQNLNHDAMYWYRQDPGQGLRLIYYSQIVNDFQKGDIAEGYSVSREKKESFPLTVTSAQKNPTAFYLCASSMGVTASGNTIYFGEGSWLTVV.

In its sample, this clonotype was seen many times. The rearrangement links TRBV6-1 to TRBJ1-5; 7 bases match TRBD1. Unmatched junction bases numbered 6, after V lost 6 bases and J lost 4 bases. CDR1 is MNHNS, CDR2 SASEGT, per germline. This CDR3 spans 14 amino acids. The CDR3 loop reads CASSSPTGNQPQHF. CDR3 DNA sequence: TGTGCCAGCAGCTCACCGACAGGGAATCAGCCCCAGCATTTT.

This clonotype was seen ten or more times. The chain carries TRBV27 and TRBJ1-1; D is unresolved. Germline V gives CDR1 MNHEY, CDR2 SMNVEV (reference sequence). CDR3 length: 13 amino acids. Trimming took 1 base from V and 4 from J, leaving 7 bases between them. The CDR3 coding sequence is TGTGCCAGCAGTTTATTTGGAGGCACTGAAGCTTTCTTT. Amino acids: CASSLFGGTEAFF.

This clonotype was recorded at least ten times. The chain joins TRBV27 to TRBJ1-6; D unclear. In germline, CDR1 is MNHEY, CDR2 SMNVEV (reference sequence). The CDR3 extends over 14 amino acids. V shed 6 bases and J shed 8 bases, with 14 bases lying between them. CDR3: CASSRTGLYSPLHF. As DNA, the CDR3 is TGTGCCAGCAGCCGGACCGGCCTCTATTCACCCCTCCACTTT.

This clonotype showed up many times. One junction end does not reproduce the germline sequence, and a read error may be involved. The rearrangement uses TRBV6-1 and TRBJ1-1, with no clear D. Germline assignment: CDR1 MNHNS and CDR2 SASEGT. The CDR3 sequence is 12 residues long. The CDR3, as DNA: TGTGCCAGCAGATCACCGAACACTGGAGCTTTCTTT. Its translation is CASRSPNTGAFF.

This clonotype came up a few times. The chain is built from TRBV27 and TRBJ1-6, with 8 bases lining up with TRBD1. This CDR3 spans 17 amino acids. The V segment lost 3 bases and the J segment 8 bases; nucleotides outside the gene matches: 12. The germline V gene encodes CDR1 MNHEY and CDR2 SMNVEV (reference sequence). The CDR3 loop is CASSFLPGQGVHSPLHF. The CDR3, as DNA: TGTGCCAGCAGTTTTCTCCCCGGACAGGGTGTGCATTCACCCCTCCACTTT.

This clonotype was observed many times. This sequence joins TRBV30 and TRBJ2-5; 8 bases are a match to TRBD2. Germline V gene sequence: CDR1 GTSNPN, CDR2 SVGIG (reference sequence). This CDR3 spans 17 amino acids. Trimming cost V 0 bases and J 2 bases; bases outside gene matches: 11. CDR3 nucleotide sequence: TGTGCCTGGAGTGTCCCTTCGGGAGGGACGGGGCAAGAGACCCAGTACTTC. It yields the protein CAWSVPSGGTGQETQYF.

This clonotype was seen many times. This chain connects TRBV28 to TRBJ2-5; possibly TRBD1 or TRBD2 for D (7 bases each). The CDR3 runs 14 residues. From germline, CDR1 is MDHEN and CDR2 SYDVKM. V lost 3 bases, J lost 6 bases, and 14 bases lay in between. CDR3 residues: CASSFQGGRKTQYF. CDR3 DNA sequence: TGTGCCAGCAGTTTCCAGGGGGGGCGCAAGACCCAGTACTTC.

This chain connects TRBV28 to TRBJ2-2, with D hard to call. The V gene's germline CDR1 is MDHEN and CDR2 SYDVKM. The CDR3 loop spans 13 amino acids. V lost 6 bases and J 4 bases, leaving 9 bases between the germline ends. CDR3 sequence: CASRPVLTGELFF. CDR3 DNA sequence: TGTGCCAGCAGACCCGTACTCACCGGGGAGCTGTTTTTT.

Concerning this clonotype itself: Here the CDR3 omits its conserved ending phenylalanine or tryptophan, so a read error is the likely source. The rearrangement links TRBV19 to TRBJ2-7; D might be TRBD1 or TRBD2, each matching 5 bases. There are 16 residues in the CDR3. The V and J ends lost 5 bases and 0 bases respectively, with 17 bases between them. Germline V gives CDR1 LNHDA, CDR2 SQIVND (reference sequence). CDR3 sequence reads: CASSASGTLLSYEQYY. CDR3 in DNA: TGTGCCAGTAGTGCCTCCGGGACCCTTCTCTCCTACGAGCAGTACTAC.

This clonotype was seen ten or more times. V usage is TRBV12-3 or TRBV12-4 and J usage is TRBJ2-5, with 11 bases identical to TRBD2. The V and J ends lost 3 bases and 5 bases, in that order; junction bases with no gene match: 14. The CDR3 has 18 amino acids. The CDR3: CASSFLAGGLFRLETQYF. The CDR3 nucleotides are TGTGCCAGCAGTTTCCTAGCGGGGGGCTTATTTCGTTTGGAGACCCAGTACTTC.